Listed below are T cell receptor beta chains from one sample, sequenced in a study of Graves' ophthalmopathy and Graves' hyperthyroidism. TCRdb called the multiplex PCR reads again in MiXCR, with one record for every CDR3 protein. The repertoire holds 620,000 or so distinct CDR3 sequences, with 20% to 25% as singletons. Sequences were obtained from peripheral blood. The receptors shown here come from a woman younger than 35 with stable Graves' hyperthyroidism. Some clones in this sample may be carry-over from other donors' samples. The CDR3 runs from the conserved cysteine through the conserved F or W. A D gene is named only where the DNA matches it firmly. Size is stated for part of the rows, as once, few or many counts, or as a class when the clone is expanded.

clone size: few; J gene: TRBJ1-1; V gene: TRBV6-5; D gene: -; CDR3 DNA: TGTGCCAGCAGTATACCCGGGGGGGGCCAGGGCACTGAAGCTTTCTTT; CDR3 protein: CASSIPGGGQGTEAFF
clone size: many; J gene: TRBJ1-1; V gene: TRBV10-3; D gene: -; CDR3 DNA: TGTGCCATCAGTGTCGGAGTTTTGGGCGCTGAAGCTTTCTTT; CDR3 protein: CAISVGVLGAEAFF
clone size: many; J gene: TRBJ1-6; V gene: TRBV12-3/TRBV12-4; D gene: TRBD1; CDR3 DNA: TGTGCCAGCAGTTTCGGACAGGGTAGGAATTCACCCCTCCACTTT; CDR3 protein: CASSFGQGRNSPLHF
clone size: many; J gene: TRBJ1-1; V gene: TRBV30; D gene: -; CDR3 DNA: TGTGCCTGGAGAGATAGGGCAGTAACTGAAGCTTTCTTT; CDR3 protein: CAWRDRAVTEAFF
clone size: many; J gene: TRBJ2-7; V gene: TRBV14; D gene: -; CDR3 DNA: TGTGCCAGCAGCCAACGACCGGGCCTAGAGCAGTACTTC; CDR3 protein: CASSQRPGLEQYF
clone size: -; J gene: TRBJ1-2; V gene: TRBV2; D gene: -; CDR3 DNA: TGTGCCAGCAGTGATAGACTTGGAGGGTTCTATGGCTACACCTTC; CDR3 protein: CASSDRLGGFYGYTF
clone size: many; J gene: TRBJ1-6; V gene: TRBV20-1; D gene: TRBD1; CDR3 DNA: TGCAGTGCTAGGCCCACAGGGGGCGGTTCACCCCTCCACTTT; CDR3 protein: CSARPTGGGSPLHF
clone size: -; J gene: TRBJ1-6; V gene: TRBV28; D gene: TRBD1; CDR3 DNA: TGTGCCAGCAGTTTTTTGGACAGGGGGCTCATGAATTCACCCCTCCACTTT; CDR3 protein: CASSFLDRGLMNSPLHF
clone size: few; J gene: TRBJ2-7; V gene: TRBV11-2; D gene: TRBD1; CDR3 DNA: TGTGCCAGTCGGGACAGTACCTACGAGCAGTACTTC; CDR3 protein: CASRDSTYEQYF
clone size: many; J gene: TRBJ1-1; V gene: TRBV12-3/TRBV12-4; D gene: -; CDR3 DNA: TGTGCCAGCAGCTTCCAAGCGGGGGTGGAAGCTTTCTTT; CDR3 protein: CASSFQAGVEAFF
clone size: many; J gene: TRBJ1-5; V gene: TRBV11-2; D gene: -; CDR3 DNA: TGTGCCAGCAGCCCTGGGGACGGTAGCAATCAGCCCCAGCATTTT; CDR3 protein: CASSPGDGSNQPQHF
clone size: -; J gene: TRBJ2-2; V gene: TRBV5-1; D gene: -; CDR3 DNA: TGCGCCAGCAGCTCCTCATTCGGGGCAAACACCGGGGAGCTGTTTTTT; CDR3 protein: CASSSSFGANTGELFF
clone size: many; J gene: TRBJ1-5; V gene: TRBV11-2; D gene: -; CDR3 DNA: TGTGCCAGCAGCTTAGGGCATAAGCAGCCCCAGCATTTT; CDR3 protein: CASSLGHKQPQHF
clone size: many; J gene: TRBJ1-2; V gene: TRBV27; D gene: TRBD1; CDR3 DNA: TGTGCCAGCAGTATGTCAGGGGGCGAAATCTATGGCTACACCTTC; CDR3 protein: CASSMSGGEIYGYTF
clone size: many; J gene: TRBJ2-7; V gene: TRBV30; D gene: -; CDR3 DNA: TGTGCCTGGAGTGGACTATCCTACGAGCAGTACTTC; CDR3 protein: CAWSGLSYEQYF
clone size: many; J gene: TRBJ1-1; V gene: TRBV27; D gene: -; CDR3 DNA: TGTGCCAGCAGTTTATCACAGGGTAGAACTGAAGCTTTCTTT; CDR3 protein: CASSLSQGRTEAFF
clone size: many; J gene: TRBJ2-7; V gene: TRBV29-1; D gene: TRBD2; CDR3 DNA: TGCAGCGTTGCGGGACTAGCGGGGATTCCCTACGAGCAGTACTTC; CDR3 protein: CSVAGLAGIPYEQYF
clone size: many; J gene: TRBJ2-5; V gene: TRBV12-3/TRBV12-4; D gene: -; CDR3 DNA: TGTGCCAGCACTAGAAATACTGGGGAGACCCAGTACTTC; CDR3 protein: CASTRNTGETQYF
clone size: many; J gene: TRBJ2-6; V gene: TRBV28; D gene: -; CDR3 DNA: TGTGCCAGCAGTTATTTGGGCAACGTCCTGACTTTC; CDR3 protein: CASSYLGNVLTF
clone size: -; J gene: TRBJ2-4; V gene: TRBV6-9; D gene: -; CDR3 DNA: TGTGCCAGCAGGTTAAAGGCCATTCAGTACTTC; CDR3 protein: CASRLKAIQYF
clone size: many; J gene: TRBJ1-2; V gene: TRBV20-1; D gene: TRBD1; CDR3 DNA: TGCAGTGCGACGGGACAGGGGGGGAATGGCTACACCTTC; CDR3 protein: CSATGQGGNGYTF
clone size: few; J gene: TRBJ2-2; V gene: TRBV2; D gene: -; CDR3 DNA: TGTGCCAGCAGTAGACAGGTCCCGAACACCGGGGAGCTGTTTTTT; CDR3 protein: CASSRQVPNTGELFF
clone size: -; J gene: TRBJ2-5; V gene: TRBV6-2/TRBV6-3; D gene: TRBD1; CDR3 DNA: TGTGCCAGCAGTGCCCGGACAGGGGGCGGTGAGACCCAGTACTTC; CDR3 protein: CASSARTGGGETQYF
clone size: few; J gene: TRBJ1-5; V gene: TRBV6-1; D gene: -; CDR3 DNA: TGTGCCAGCAGTGGGGGGTCTCTTAGCAATCAGCCCCAGCATTTT; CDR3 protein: CASSGGSLSNQPQHF
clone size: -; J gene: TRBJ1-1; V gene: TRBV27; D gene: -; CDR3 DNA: TGTGCCAGCAGTTCCAAAGGAGGCACTGAAGCTTTCTTT; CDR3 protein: CASSSKGGTEAFF
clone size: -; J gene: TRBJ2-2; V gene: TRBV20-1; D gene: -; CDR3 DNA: TGCAGTGCTAGAACAGCTAACAAGAACACCGGGGAGCTGTTTTTT; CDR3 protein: CSARTANKNTGELFF
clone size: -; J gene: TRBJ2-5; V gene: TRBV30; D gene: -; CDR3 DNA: TGTGGCTGGAGCGCACAGGGTTTTGAGACCCAGTACTTC; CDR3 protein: CGWSAQGFETQYF
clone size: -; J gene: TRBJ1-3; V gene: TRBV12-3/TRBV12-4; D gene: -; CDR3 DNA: TGTGCCATTCGCCGGGGCCCTGGAAACACCATATATTTT; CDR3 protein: CAIRRGPGNTIYF
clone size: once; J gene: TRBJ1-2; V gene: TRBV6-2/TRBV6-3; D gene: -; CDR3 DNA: TGTGCCAGCAGTTACTCGCGGACCACTCACTATGGCTACACCTTC; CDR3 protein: CASSYSRTTHYGYTF
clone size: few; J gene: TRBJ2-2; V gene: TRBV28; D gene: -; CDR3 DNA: TGTGCCACCGACCGGGCAGGTGGGGGGACCGGGGAGCTGTTTTTT; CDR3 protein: CATDRAGGGTGELFF
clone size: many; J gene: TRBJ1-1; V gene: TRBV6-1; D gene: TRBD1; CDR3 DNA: TGTGCCAGCAGTAAATCCGGGACAGACTTCACTGAAGCTTTCTTT; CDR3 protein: CASSKSGTDFTEAFF
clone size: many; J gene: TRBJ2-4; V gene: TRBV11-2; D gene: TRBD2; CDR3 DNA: TGTGCCAGCAATGGTCTGGGACTAGGAGGCATTCAGTACTTC; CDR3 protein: CASNGLGLGGIQYF
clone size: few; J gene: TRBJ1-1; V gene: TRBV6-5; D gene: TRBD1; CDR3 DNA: TGTGCCAGCAGTTTAGGGACAGACAAAGCTTTCTTT; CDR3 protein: CASSLGTDKAFF
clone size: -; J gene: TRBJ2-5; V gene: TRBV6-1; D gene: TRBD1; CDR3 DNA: TGTGCCAGCAGTGCGGGGGGACAGGGGACTGAGACCCAGTACTTC; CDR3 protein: CASSAGGQGTETQYF
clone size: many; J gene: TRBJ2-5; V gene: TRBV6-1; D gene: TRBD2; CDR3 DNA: TGTGCCACTGGGGCGGGGGGCGTCCAAGAGACCCAGTACTTC; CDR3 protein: CATGAGGVQETQYF
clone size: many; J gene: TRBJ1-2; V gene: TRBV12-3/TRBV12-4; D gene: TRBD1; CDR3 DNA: TGTGCCAGCGGGTCGGGACAGAACTATGGCTACACCTTC; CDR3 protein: CASGSGQNYGYTF
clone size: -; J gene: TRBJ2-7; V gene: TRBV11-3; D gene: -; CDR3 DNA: TGTGCCAGCAGCTTAGTCCGGCGGAACGAGCAGTACTTC; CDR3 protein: CASSLVRRNEQYF
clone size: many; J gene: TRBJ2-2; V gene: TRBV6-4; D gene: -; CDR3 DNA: TGTGCCAGCAGTCTCAATCCACGGACAGAACCGTACGGGGAGCTGTTTTTT; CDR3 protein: CASSLNPRTEPYGELFF
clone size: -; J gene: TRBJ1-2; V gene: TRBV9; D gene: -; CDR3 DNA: TGTGCCAGCAGCCCTGCCGGAGTGATGGCCCTCTATGGCTACGCCTTC; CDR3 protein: CASSPAGVMALYGYAF
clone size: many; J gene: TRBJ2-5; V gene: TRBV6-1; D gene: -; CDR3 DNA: TGTGCCAGCGGGGGGCAGGCCCTGCAAGAGACCCAGTACTTC; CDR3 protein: CASGGQALQETQYF
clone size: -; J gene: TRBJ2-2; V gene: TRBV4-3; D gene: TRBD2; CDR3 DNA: TGCGCCAGCAGCCAGAACCTAGCGGGGGGGACTGGGGAGCTGTTTTTT; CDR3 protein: CASSQNLAGGTGELFF
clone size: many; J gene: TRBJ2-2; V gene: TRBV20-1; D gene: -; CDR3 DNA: TGCAGTGCTTCAACAACGGGGTGGCGGCGCACCGGGGAGCTGTTTTTT; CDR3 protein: CSASTTGWRRTGELFF
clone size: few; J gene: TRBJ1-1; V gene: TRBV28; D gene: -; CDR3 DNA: TGTGCCAGCAGCCTAAGTGAGGGGGTTGGAGCTTTCTTT; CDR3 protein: CASSLSEGVGAFF
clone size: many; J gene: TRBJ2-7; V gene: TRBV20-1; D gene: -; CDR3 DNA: TGCAGTGCCGGAGGCCGGGGGCATCCCTACGAGCAGTACTTC; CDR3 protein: CSAGGRGHPYEQYF
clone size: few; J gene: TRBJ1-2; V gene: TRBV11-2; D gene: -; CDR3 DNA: TGTGCCAGCAGCCCCACTAGGCGGACAGTAGCTAACTATGGCTACACCTTC; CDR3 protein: CASSPTRRTVANYGYTF
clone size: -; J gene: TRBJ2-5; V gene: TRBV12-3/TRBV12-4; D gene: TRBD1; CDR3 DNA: TGTGCCAGCAGTTTAGTTACAGGGGGGCGAAAGACCCAGTACTTC; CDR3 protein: CASSLVTGGRKTQYF
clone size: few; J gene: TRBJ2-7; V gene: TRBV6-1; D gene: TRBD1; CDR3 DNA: TGTGCCAGCAGTGAAAATGGACAGGACCCTTACGAGCAGTACTTC; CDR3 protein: CASSENGQDPYEQYF
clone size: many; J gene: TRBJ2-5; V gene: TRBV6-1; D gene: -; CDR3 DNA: TGTGCCAGCAGTGAAGAAATGGGGCCAGAGACCCAGTACTTC; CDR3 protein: CASSEEMGPETQYF
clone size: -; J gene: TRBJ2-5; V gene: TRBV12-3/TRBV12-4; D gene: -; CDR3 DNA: TGTGCCAGCAGTCCCCGAAGGCGTCTACAAGAGACCCAGTACTTT; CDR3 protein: CASSPRRRLQETQYF
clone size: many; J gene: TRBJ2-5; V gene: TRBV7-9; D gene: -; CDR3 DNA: TGTGCCAGCAGCCCAAGAGAGGGGGGCAAGCAAGAGACCCAGTACTTC; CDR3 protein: CASSPREGGKQETQYF
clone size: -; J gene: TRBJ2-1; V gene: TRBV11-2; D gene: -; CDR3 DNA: TGTGCCAGCAGCTTAGGACATGGGAATGAGCAGTTCTTC; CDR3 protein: CASSLGHGNEQFF